This T cell receptor beta chain is drawn from a study of shared clonotypes between healthy human individuals. This CDR3 spans 14 amino acids. CDR1 and CDR2 from the germline V gene are MNHEY and SVGAGI. V was shortened by 4 bases and J by 2 bases, with 9 bases between the two germline ends. Libraries were prepared by immunoSEQ multiplex PCR; TCRdb keeps only in-frame clonotypes and omits some of them. The data contain around 620,000 clones, 85% to 95% of them singletons. CD8 cells regarded as naive lacked CD45RO, were positively chosen for CCR7, and omitted terminally differentiated effector memory CD45RA+ cells.

Sequencing was carried out using naive CD8+ T cells sorted from blood. The clonotype originates from a woman younger than 45 in good health. V usage is TRBV6-5 and J usage is TRBJ1-5; D is undetermined. CDR3: CASSSGGGNQPQHF. The CDR3 DNA reads as TGTGCCAGCAGTTCTGGTGGTGGCAATCAGCCCCAGCATTTT.